This T cell receptor (beta chain) was sequenced in a study of T cell changes during pregnancy in multiple sclerosis. Using immunoSEQ multiplex PCR, the repertoire was profiled, and TCRdb retains in-frame clones only, with some absent. The sample shows about 30,000 clones, around 94% of them seen only once. The V end was cut by 4 bases, the J end by 5 bases, with 15 bases between. The CDR3 totals 14 residues. CDR1 and CDR2 from the germline V gene are LGHNA and YSLEER. The specimen comprised CD8+ T cells from peripheral blood mononuclear cells, sampled before pregnancy. This clonotype originated in a female donor with multiple sclerosis, enrolled in a pregnancy study. The chain recombines TRBV4-3 with TRBJ2-7, with D tentatively TRBD1 (6 bases). The DNA of the CDR3 is TGCGCCAGCAGCCTTTACGACAGGTACAACGAGCAGTACTTC. It is translated as CASSLYDRYNEQYF.